The source of this T cell receptor beta chain is a study of cytomegalovirus exposure and HLA in healthy donors. The CDR3 has 15 amino acids. V trimming: 4 bases; J trimming: 7 bases; junction bases outside the gene matches: 11. Looked up from germline, CDR1 is MNHEY and CDR2 is SMNVEV (reference sequence). Vbeta (60) and Jbeta (13) primers were used in the PCR. Sequenced by immunoSEQ multiplex PCR; TCRdb stores in-frame clones only, minus some. The data hold 60,000 to 70,000 clones, with roughly 77% observed a single time. The rearrangement joins TRBV27 to TRBJ2-7; 9 bases are shared with TRBD2. The TCR sequence derives from a woman younger than 45 in good health and CMV-seronegative. The sample taken for sequencing was PBMCs. In nucleotides, the CDR3 is TGTGCCAGCAGTTCCTCCATAGCGGGAGCGGGGGAGCAGTACTTC. It codes for CASSSSIAGAGEQYF.